This entry is about one T cell receptor beta chain. Its antigen is unknown. The source material, RNA transcripts, was used to amplify TCR beta CDR3 regions. Carried out on the TCR CDR3, a first-round RT-PCR used the HTBI primer set. In TCRdb, the multiplex PCR reads were re-called with MiXCR into one record per CDR3 protein. The table shows about half a million distinct CDR3 sequences, with around a fifth occurring only once. On the basis of clinical symptoms, serum thyroxine and TRAb, thyroid ultrasound and orbital computed tomography, diagnoses were made. The data are from a study of T cells in Graves' hyperthyroidism and ophthalmopathy. About the research overall: Initial diagnosis, before any treatment, was when peripheral blood was collected. Study-wide points: Blood also contained most expanded thyroid clonotypes above 0.001. Patients with ophthalmopathy were separated from those with stable hyperthyroidism by a 13 V-J model.

Sequenced: blood. This receptor was identified in an older woman with Graves' ophthalmopathy.

CDR3 residues: CASSESGRADTQYF. CDR3 DNA: TGTGCCAGCAGTGAAAGTGGGAGGGCGGATACGCAGTATTTT. The chain employs TRBV6-1 and TRBJ2-3, with 7 nucleotides matching TRBD2. With 2 bases clipped from V and 6 bases from J, the junction kept 5 bases outside the gene matches. The CDR3 loop spans 14 amino acids. The germline gives CDR1 MNHNS, CDR2 SASEGT.